A selection of T cell receptor beta chains follows, all from one sample in a study of blood T cell repertoires in COVID-19. The table came from immunoSEQ multiplex PCR; TCRdb's copy has only in-frame clones and leaves some out. The repertoire holds fewer than 200,000 clones, with about 88% as singletons. Sequenced material: peripheral blood. The receptors here all came from a woman older than 75 with COVID-19, enrolled during active disease. CDR3s include the opening cysteine and the closing phenylalanine or tryptophan. Each record gives: J gene, clone size, D gene, V gene, CDR3 DNA, CDR3 protein. A D gene is named only where the DNA matches it firmly. Clone size is not always given. Where it is, it says once, few, many or a class for expanded clones.

>TRBJ2-7|-|TRBD2|TRBV28
TGTGCCAGCAGCAGTAGCGGGAGCGAGCAGTACTTC
CASSSSGSEQYF
>TRBJ2-1|-|-|TRBV7-3
TGTGCCAGCAGCTTAGGGTCGGAGGGTGAGCAGTTCTTC
CASSLGSEGEQFF
>TRBJ1-1|-|TRBD1|TRBV7-8
TGTGCCAGCAGCCCTTCAGGGGGTGGAAGGAACACTGAAGCTTTCTTT
CASSPSGGGRNTEAFF
>TRBJ1-6|few|-|TRBV6-1
TGTGCCAGCAGTGAATTGACAGGAGTGGGTTCACCCCTCCACTTT
CASSELTGVGSPLHF
>TRBJ1-1|-|-|TRBV6-5
TGTGCCAGCAGCGGGAAGGGGAACACTGAAGCTTTCTTT
CASSGKGNTEAFF
>TRBJ1-2|few|TRBD1|TRBV15
TGTGCCACCAGCTCCAGCCGGGACAGGGCCACGTACACCTTC
CATSSSRDRATYTF
>TRBJ2-1|-|-|TRBV3-1/TRBV3-2
TGTGCCAGCAGCCAGGACAGAAATTCCCAGCAGTTCTTC
CASSQDRNSQQFF
>TRBJ2-7|-|TRBD2|TRBV27
TGTGCCAGGGGGACTAGCGGGAGGTACGAGCAGTACTTC
CARGTSGRYEQYF
>TRBJ2-7|-|TRBD1|TRBV6-5
TGTGCCAGCGGTTGGCAGGGGGCTTACGAGCAGTACTTC
CASGWQGAYEQYF
>TRBJ2-5|-|TRBD1|TRBV6-1
TGTGCCAGCAGTGCCCGCCCGACAGGGACCGAGGAGACCCAGTACTTC
CASSARPTGTEETQYF
>TRBJ2-7|-|TRBD2|TRBV19
TGTGCCAGTAGGTCGAGCGGGAGCTCCTACGAGCAGTACTTC
CASRSSGSSYEQYF
>TRBJ1-1|-|-|TRBV6-5
TGTGCCAGCAGTCGGGATCTGGAGGGTTTGGCTTTCTTT
CASSRDLEGLAFF
>TRBJ1-2|-|TRBD1|TRBV7-9
TGTGCCAGCAGCCTGGCAGGGGGACGGGGCTACACCTTC
CASSLAGGRGYTF
>TRBJ1-5|-|TRBD1|TRBV15
TGTGCCACCAGCGGTCGGGACAGCTATCAGCCCCAGCATTTT
CATSGRDSYQPQHF
>TRBJ2-1|-|TRBD2|TRBV7-3
TGTGCCAGCAGCCCCGGGGAGGTAGGGAGGGGTGAGCAGTTCTTC
CASSPGEVGRGEQFF
>TRBJ1-1|-|-|TRBV15
TGTGCCACCAGCAGAGGAGGGCGGGGTACGACTGAAGCTTTCTTT
CATSRGGRGTTEAFF
>TRBJ2-6|-|TRBD1|TRBV5-1
TGCGCCAGCAGCTTGGATAACCCCGGGACAGGGGCTGTCCTGACTTTC
CASSLDNPGTGAVLTF
>TRBJ2-1|once|TRBD2|TRBV5-1
TGCGCCAGCAAGCTAGCGGCTAGCGGGAGGGCCGCTGAGCAGTTCTTC
CASKLAASGRAAEQFF
>TRBJ1-5|-|TRBD1|TRBV18
TGTGCCAGCTCAGGGACGACAGGGGGTAATCAGCCCCAGCATTTT
CASSGTTGGNQPQHF
>TRBJ2-5|-|TRBD2|TRBV13
TGTGCCAGCAGCTCAATACTAGCGGGAGGTGATGAGACCCAGTACTTC
CASSSILAGGDETQYF
>TRBJ1-2|-|TRBD1|TRBV18
TGTGCCAGCTCACCGTTCTCGGGACAGGGGGTGAAGGGCTATGGCTACACCTTC
CASSPFSGQGVKGYGYTF
>TRBJ2-1|-|TRBD2|TRBV19
TGTGCCAGTAGTTTAGCGGGAGGCAATGAGCAGTTCTTC
CASSLAGGNEQFF
>TRBJ2-2|-|-|TRBV25-1
TGTGCCAGGATCTATACGAACACCGGGGAGCTGTTTTTT
CARIYTNTGELFF
>TRBJ1-1|-|TRBD1|TRBV6-1
TGTGCCAGCAGTGAAGGGACAGGGGGAACTGAAGCTTTCTTT
CASSEGTGGTEAFF
>TRBJ2-7|once|TRBD1|TRBV6-5
TGTGCCAGCAGTTACTTCGACAGGGGGCAGGGCGAGCAGTACTTC
CASSYFDRGQGEQYF
>TRBJ2-7|-|TRBD2|TRBV4-3
TGCGCCAGCAGCCAAGACCTAGCGGGAGCTCAATACGAGCAGTACTTC
CASSQDLAGAQYEQYF
>TRBJ1-5|once|TRBD1|TRBV5-6
TGTGCCAGCAGCAGCGCAACCGGGACAGGGTATAATCAGCCCCAGCATTTT
CASSSATGTGYNQPQHF
>TRBJ2-7|-|TRBD1|TRBV19
TGTGCCAGTAGTATCGGGACAGGTACCTACGAGCAGTACTTC
CASSIGTGTYEQYF
>TRBJ1-4|-|-|TRBV19
TGTGCCAGTAGTACCAGGGGCTTTGAAAAACTGTTTTTT
CASSTRGFEKLFF
>TRBJ2-7|-|-|TRBV19
TGTGCCAGTAGTATGACAGGAGAGCTATACGAGCAGTACTTC
CASSMTGELYEQYF
>TRBJ2-7|few|-|TRBV5-1
TGCGCCAGCAGCCAGGACAGTATAAAGTACTTC
CASSQDSIKYF
>TRBJ1-1|few|-|TRBV2
TGTGCCAGCAGGGGGGGGCTTAGCACTGAAGCTTTCTTT
CASRGGLSTEAFF
>TRBJ1-5|once|-|TRBV9
TGTGCCAGCAGCGTAGATCAGTATAGCAATCAGCCCCAGCATTTT
CASSVDQYSNQPQHF
>TRBJ1-5|-|-|TRBV9
TGTGCCAGCAGCGTAGCGGACAGCCTAAATCAGCCCCAGCATTTT
CASSVADSLNQPQHF
>TRBJ2-3|-|-|TRBV29-1
TGCAGCGCCAATCCCGGAGGCACAGATACGCAGTATTTT
CSANPGGTDTQYF
>TRBJ1-6|few|-|TRBV5-5
TGTGCCAGCAGCGCAATGGACAGCAGCTCCTATAATTCACCCCTCCACTTT
CASSAMDSSSYNSPLHF
>TRBJ2-3|-|-|TRBV19
TGTGCCAGTAGTTGGCCAGGGAGCACAGATACGCAGTATTTT
CASSWPGSTDTQYF
>TRBJ2-7|-|TRBD1|TRBV6-5
TGTGCCAGCAGCCGGACAGGGGGATCCTACGAGCAGTACTTC
CASSRTGGSYEQYF
>TRBJ1-5|-|-|TRBV6-5
TGTGCCAGCAGGCAAGTCAGGGATTGGGATCAGCCCCAGCATTTT
CASRQVRDWDQPQHF
>TRBJ2-7|-|TRBD1|TRBV5-1
TGCGCCAGCAGCCCGTCCGGGACAGGGGTTGTCTACGAGCAGTACTTC
CASSPSGTGVVYEQYF
>TRBJ1-3|-|TRBD1|TRBV28
TGTGCCAGCAGTCAAACAGGGGGCTCTGGAAACACCATATATTTT
CASSQTGGSGNTIYF
>TRBJ2-3|-|TRBD2|TRBV28
TGTGCCAGCAGTTTCCTAGCGGGAACCACAGATACGCAGTATTTT
CASSFLAGTTDTQYF
>TRBJ1-2|-|-|TRBV2
TGTGCCAGCAGTGAAGCCCATCAAAACCGGGATGGCTACACCTTC
CASSEAHQNRDGYTF
>TRBJ1-1|-|-|TRBV20-1
TGCAGTGCTCAGGAGGACACTGAAGCTTTCTTT
CSAQEDTEAFF
>TRBJ2-7|-|TRBD2|TRBV27
TGTGCCAGCAGTTTTACTAGCGGGAGTTACGAGCAGTACTTC
CASSFTSGSYEQYF
>TRBJ2-1|-|TRBD1|TRBV19
TGTGCCAGTAGTATCCAGGGGGCGCCGTCCTACAATGAGCAGTTCTTC
CASSIQGAPSYNEQFF
>TRBJ1-1|-|-|TRBV10-3
TGTGCCATCATGGCAGGGGATGATAGGACTGAAGCTTTCTTT
CAIMAGDDRTEAFF
>TRBJ2-2|-|TRBD2|TRBV11-3
TGTGCCAGCAGCCCAAACGGACTAGCCGGCGGGGAGCTGTTTTTT
CASSPNGLAGGELFF
>TRBJ2-1|-|TRBD2|TRBV6-6
TGTGCCAGCAGTTACGGGCTAGCGGGAAATGGGGGTGAGCAGTTCTTC
CASSYGLAGNGGEQFF
>TRBJ2-6|-|-|TRBV19
TGTGCCAGTAGTATAGGGAGGGGCTCTGGGGCCAACGTCCTGACTTTC
CASSIGRGSGANVLTF
>TRBJ1-1|few|-|TRBV7-3
TGTGCCAGCAGCTTAAAAGGGATTGGGGGAGGAATGAACACTGAAGCTTTCTTT
CASSLKGIGGGMNTEAFF